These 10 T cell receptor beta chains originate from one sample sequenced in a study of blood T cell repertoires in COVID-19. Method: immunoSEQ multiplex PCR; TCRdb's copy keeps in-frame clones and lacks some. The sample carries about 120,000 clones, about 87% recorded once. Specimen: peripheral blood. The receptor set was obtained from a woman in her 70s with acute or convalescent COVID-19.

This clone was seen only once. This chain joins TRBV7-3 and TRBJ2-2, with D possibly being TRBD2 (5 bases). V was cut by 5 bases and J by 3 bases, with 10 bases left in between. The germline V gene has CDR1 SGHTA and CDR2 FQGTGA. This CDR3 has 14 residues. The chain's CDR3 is CASSRGSYTGELFF. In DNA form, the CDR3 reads TGTGCCAGCAGCCGCGGGTCTTACACCGGGGAGCTGTTTTTT. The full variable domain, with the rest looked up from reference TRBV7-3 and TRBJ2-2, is GAGVSQTPSNKVTEKGKYVELRCDPISGHTALYWYRQSLGQGPEFLIYFQGTGAADDSGLPNDRFFAVRPEGSVSTLKIQRTERGDSAVYLCASSRGSYTGELFFGEGSRLTVL.

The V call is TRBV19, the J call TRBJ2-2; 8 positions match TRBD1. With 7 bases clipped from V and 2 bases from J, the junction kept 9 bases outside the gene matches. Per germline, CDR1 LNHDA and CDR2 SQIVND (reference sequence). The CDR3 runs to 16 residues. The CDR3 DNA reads TGTGCCAGTACCATCAATCAGGGGGCAAACACCGGGGAGCTGTTTTTT. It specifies CASTINQGANTGELFF.

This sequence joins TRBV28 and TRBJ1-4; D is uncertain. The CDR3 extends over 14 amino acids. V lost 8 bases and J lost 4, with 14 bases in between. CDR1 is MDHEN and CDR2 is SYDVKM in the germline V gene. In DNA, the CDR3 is TGTGCCAGCCAGTCGTCCCCTCTTAATGAAAAACTGTTTTTT. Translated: CASQSSPLNEKLFF. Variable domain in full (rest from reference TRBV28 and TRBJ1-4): DVKVTQSSRYLVKRTGEKVFLECVQDMDHENMFWYRQDPGLGLRLIYFSYDVKMKEKGDIPEGYSVSREKKERFSLILESASTNQTSMYLCASQSSPLNEKLFFGSGTQLSVL.

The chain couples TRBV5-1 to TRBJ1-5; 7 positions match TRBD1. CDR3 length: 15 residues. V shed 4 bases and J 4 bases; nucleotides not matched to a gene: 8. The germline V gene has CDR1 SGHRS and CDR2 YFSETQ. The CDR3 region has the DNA TGCGCCAGCAGCCTCGAGCCGACAGGGAATCAGCCCCAGCATTTT. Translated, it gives CASSLEPTGNQPQHF. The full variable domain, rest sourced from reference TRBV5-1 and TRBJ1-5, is KAGVTQTPRYLIKTRGQQVTLSCSPISGHRSVSWYQQTPGQGLQFLFEYFSETQRNKGNFPGRFSGRQFSNSRSEMNVSTLELGDSALYLCASSLEPTGNQPQHFGDGTRLSIL.

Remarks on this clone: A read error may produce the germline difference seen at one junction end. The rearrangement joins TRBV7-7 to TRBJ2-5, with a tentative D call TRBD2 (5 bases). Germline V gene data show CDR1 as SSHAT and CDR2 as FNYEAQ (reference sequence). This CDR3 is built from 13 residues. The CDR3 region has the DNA TGTGCTAGCAGCTTAATGGAGGTAGAGACCCAGTACTTC. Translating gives CASSLMEVETQYF. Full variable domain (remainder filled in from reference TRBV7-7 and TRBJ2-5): GAGVSQSPRYKVTKRGQDVTLRCDPISSHATLYWYQQALGQGPEFLTYFNYEAQPDKSGLPSDRFSAERPEGSISTLTIQRTEQRDSAMYRCASSLMEVETQYFGPGTRLLVL.

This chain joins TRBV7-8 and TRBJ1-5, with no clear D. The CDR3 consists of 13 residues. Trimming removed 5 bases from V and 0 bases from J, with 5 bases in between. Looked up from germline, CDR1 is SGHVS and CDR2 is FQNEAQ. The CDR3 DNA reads TGTGCCAGCAGCCCTCTTAGCAATCAGCCCCAGCATTTT. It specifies CASSPLSNQPQHF.

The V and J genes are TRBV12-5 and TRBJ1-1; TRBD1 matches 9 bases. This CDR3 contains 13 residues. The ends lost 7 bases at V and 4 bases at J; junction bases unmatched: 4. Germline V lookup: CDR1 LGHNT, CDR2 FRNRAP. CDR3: CASAPDRGTEAFF. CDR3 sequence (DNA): TGTGCTAGTGCCCCGGACAGGGGCACTGAAGCTTTCTTT.

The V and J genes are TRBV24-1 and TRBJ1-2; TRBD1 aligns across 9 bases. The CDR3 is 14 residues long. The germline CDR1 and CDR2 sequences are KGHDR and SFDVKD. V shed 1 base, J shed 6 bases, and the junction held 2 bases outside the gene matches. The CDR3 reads CATSDFGQGHGYTF. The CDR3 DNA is TGTGCCACCAGTGATTTCGGACAGGGGCATGGCTACACCTTC.

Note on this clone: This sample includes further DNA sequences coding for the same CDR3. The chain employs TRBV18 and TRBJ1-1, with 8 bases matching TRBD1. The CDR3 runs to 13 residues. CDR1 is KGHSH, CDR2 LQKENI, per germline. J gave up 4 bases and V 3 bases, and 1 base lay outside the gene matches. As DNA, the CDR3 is TGTGCCAGCTCACCCGACAGGGGCACTGAAGCTTTCTTT. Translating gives CASSPDRGTEAFF.

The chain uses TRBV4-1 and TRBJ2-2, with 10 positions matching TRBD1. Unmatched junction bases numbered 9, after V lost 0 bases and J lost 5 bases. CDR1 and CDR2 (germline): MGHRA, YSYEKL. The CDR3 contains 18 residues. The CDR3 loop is CASSQDFPGQGGTGELFF. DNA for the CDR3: TGCGCCAGCAGCCAAGATTTCCCCGGACAGGGGGGGACCGGGGAGCTGTTTTTT.